Described below is a single T cell receptor (beta chain) sequence and its context. What it recognizes is unknown. The CDR3 has 15 amino acids. The germline gives CDR1 SEHNR, CDR2 FQNEAQ (reference sequence). Trimming removed 4 bases from V and 4 bases from J, with 13 bases in between. PCR used 60 Vbeta primers and 13 Jbeta primers. Measured with immunoSEQ multiplex PCR; TCRdb has only the in-frame clones, and not every one. Its table records about 200,000 clones. This record comes from a study of cytomegalovirus exposure and HLA in healthy donors. Regarding the study as a whole: For most TCR beta V segments, an earlier analysis put the productive rate at about 87% or about 30% of the time. HLA alleles were associated with some 16,000 TCR beta sequences in a later analysis at 0.05 false discovery rate.

Sequenced: PBMCs. V gene TRBV7-9 combines with J gene TRBJ2-2; a possible D gene is TRBD1 (6 bases). The TCR was taken from a girl aged 2 to 10 in good health and CMV-seropositive. The CDR3 DNA reads as TGTGCCAGCAGCTCCGGGACAACCCTCACCGGGGAGCTGTTTTTT. Protein: CASSSGTTLTGELFF.